This TCR beta chain came from a study of shared clonotypes between healthy human individuals (dated by TCRdb to the early 2020s). About the full investigation: The cohort included three men and a couple of women between 18 and 49 years of age. Per donor, leukapheresis produced somewhere between about 0.9 and 10 billion PBMCs. The study deeply sequenced blood TCR repertoires of five healthy adults to estimate repertoire size and the extent of clonotype sharing between individuals. For each donor, CD4 naive and CD4 memory were each run on three plates, CD8 naive on two plates, and CD8 memory on one plate. To increase sequencing depth and limit assay-specific biases, different laboratories used diverse techniques to prepare libraries and sequence TCR repertoires.

Using the deep immunoSEQ assay, TCR CDR3 regions were amplified from genomic DNA by multiplex PCR. Extracted genomic DNA from each cell subset was spread evenly across all wells of several immunoSEQ 96-well plates, with each plate serving as a replicate. Each replicate PCR for sorted subsets received 150 to 250 ng genomic DNA, equal to 30,000 or so T cell genomes. The purified libraries were quantified using a Qubit 3.0 fluorometer, sized with a Bioanalyzer 2100, and then quantified again using the KAPA Library Quantification kit. Every immunoSEQ 96-well plate was sequenced on a dedicated single-read 150-cycle Illumina NextSeq 550 flow cell. From the authors' description of their analysis: Because the immunoSEQ output held only junctional sequences and lacked quality scores, the filtering could not match the filtering applied to full-length reads. Sequences were annotated with PyIR, a Python wrapper for IgBLAST v1.9, and V/J genes and CDR3 were assigned using IMGT germline references. Reads with weak V/J assignments (E-value above 1e-6), missing CDR3, stop codons, out-of-frame junctions, or ambiguous translated residues were removed. A V3J clonotype was defined by an identical inferred V gene, J gene, and CDR3 amino acid sequence. The percentage overlap between two repertoires was calculated by dividing the number of shared unique clonotypes by the size of the smaller repertoire. Three approaches were used to assess repertoire richness: RTK rarefaction, the Chao1 estimator, and Recon v2.1 estimates of unobserved clonotypes. Generation probabilities for all TCRbeta clonotypes obtained by the gDNA method from four donors were computed using OLGA. TCRdb obtained this table from immuneACCESS and retained in-frame rearrangements with V and J assigned. These tables miss some clones; where compared with another copy, unresolved V genes account for less than half of the shortfall, and the remainder is unexplained. D and trimming were read from the DNA, whereas the V and J calls and clone size are those reported in that table. This sample gives roughly 2,000,000 clones in total; about 94% of them show up just once. The top ten constitute over 1.5% of the sample.

CD8 naive samples were CD45RO-negative cells positively selected for CCR7, giving a CD45RA+CCR7+ population that excluded TemRA cells. Donors were healthy HIV-negative adults with no recently reported acute infections or vaccinations. Every donor was a Caucasian adult living in Nashville, Tennessee, USA. After blood collection by leukapheresis, PBMCs were isolated using Ficoll-Histopaque density gradient centrifugation and then cryopreserved in the vapor phase of liquid nitrogen. Analytical flow cytometry was used to check the purity and quantity of each magnetically sorted T cell population. Genomic DNA was isolated from each sorted fraction and quantified by UV absorbance on a Nanodrop 2000c. What the work shows at the level of the full study, not this receptor alone: Clonotypes shared by all four sorted-subset donors showed higher generation probabilities than non-shared clonotypes. The small number of donors limited the genetic and exposure-history diversity represented. Even with the large sequencing depth, rarefaction of the sorted-subset datasets indicated that sequencing was incomplete. About 5% of naive CD4, 3.5% of naive CD8, approximately 2.2% of memory CD4, and 0.35% to 0.4% of memory CD8 clonotypes were shared across several donors. Estimated clonotype richness was generally larger for naive than for memory subsets. Sampling was restricted to blood, and TCR repertoires in tissues likely differ from the TCR repertoires found in blood. Pairwise subsampling indicated that sequencing depth was expected to affect the degree of clonotype sharing among donors.

Comment on this clone: Its target antigen remains unknown. No much larger clonotype is one base removed from it; base qualities were not supplied.

Sequenced sample: naive CD8+ T cells from PBMCs. The sample's cell subset or site label is to be understood as: CD45RA+CCR7+. The sequence was collected from a man between 18 and 29 years old in good health. Some clones in this sample may be carry-over from other donors' samples.

The CDR3 protein is CASSYGQGANNEQFF. The nucleotides are TGTGCCAGCAGTTACGGGCAGGGGGCCAACAATGAGCAGTTCTTC. The chain couples TRBV6-5 to TRBJ2-1; TRBD1 aligns with 8 central bases. Looking up the germline V gene yields CDR1 MNHEY and CDR2 SVGAGI. V trim: 2 bases; J trim: 5 bases; unmatched bases: 5. The CDR3 spans 15 residues, from the cysteine through the phenylalanine. CDR3 DNA only is kept here, 45 bases in frame from base 1.